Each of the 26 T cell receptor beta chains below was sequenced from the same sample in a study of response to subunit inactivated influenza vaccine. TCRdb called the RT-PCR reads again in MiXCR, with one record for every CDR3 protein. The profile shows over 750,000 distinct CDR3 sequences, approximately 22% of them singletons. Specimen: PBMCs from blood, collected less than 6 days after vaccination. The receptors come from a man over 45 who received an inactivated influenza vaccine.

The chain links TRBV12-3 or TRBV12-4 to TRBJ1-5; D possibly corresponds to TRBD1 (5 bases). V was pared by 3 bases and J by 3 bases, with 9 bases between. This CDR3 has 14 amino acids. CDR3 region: CASSFLGTNQPQHF. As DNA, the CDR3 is TGTGCCAGCAGTTTTTTGGGGACCAATCAGCCCCAGCATTTT.

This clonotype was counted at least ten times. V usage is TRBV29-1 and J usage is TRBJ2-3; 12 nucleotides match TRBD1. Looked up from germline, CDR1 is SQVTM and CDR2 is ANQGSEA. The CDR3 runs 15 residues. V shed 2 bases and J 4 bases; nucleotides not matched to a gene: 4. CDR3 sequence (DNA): TGCAGCGTTGAACCCGGGACAGGGGGCCCAGATACGCAGTATTTT. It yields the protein CSVEPGTGGPDTQYF.

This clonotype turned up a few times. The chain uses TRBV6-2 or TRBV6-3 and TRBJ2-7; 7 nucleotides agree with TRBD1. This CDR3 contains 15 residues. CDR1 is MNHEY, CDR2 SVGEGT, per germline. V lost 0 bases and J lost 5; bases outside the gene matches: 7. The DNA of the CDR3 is TGTGCCAGCAGTTACTCGGGACAGAACGTCCACGAGCAGTACTTC. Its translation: CASSYSGQNVHEQYF.

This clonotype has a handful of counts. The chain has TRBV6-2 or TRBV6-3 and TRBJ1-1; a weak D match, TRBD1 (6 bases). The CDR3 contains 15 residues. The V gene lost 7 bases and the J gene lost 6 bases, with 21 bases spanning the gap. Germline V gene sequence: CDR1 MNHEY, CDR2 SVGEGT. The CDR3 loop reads CASKGEDRPHAEAFF. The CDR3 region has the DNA TGTGCCAGCAAAGGGGAAGACAGGCCCCACGCTGAAGCTTTCTTT.

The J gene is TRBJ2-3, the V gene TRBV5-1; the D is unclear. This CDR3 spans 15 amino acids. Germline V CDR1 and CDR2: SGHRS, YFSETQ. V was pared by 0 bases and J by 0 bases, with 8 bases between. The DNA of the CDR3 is TGCGCCAGCAGCTTGGCGGGTGAAAGCACAGATACGCAGTATTTT. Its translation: CASSLAGESTDTQYF.

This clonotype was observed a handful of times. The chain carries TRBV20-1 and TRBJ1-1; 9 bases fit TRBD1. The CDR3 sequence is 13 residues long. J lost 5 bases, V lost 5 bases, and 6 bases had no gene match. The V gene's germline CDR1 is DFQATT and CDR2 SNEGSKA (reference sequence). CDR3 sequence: CSAGGQGETEAFF. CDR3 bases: TGCAGTGCTGGGGGACAGGGAGAAACTGAAGCTTTCTTT.

The CDR3 DNA reads TGCGCCAGCAGCTTGCCCACCCCTAGCACAGATACGCAGTATTTT. Encoded protein: CASSLPTPSTDTQYF. This chain joins TRBV5-1 and TRBJ2-3; D remains ambiguous. The CDR3 is 15 residues long. In germline, CDR1 is SGHRS, CDR2 YFSETQ. V lost 1 base to trimming and J lost 0 bases, with 9 bases between them.

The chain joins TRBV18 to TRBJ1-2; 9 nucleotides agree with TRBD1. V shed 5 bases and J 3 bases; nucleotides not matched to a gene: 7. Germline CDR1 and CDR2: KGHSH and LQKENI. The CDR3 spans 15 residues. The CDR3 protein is CASSAGTGSHYGYTF. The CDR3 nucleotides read TGTGCCAGCTCAGCCGGGACAGGGTCCCACTATGGCTACACCTTC.

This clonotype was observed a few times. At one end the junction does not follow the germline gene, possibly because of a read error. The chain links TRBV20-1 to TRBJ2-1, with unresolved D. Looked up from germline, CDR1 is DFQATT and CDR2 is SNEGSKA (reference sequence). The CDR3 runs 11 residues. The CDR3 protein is CSARDGGSRPF. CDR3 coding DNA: TGCAGTGCTAGAGATGGTGGATCGAGACCCTTC.

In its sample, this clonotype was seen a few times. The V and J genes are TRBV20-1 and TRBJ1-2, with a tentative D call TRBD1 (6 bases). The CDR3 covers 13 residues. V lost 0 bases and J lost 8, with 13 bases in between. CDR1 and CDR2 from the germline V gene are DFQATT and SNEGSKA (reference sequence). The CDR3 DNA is TGCAGTGCTAGAGAACCGGGCAGGGGCGGCTACACCTTC. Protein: CSAREPGRGGYTF.

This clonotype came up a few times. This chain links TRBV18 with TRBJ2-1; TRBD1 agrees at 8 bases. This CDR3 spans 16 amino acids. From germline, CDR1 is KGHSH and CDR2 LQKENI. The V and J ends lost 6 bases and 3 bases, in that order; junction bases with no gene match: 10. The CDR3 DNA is TGTGCCAGCTCCCGACCAGTTGGGACAGGCTACAATGAGCAGTTCTTC. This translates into CASSRPVGTGYNEQFF.

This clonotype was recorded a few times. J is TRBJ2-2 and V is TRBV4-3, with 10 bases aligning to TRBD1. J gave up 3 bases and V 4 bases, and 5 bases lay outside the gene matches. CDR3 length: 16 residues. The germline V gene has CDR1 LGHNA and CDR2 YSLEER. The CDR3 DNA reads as TGCGCCAGCAGCCGCTGGGACAGGGGAGACACCGGGGAGCTGTTTTTT. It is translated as CASSRWDRGDTGELFF.

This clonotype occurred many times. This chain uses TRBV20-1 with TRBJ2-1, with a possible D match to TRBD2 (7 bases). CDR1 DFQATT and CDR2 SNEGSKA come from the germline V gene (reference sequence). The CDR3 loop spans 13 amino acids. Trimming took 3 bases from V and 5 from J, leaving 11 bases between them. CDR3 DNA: TGCAGTGCTAGCGGGGGGCCTAACAATGAGCAGTTCTTC. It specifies CSASGGPNNEQFF.

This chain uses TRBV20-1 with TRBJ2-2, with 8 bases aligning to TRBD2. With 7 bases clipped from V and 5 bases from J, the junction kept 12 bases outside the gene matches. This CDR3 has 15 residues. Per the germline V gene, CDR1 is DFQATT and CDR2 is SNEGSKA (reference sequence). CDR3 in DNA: TGCAGTGTCGGCCGGGAGGGCCTTCGGACCGGGGAGCTGTTTTTT. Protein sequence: CSVGREGLRTGELFF.

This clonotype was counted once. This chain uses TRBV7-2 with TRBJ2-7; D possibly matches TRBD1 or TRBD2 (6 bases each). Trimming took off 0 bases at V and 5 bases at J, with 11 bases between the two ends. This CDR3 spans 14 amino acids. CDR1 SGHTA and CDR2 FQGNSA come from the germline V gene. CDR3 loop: CASSLAWGADEQYF. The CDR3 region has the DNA TGTGCCAGCAGCTTAGCTTGGGGGGCTGACGAGCAGTACTTC.

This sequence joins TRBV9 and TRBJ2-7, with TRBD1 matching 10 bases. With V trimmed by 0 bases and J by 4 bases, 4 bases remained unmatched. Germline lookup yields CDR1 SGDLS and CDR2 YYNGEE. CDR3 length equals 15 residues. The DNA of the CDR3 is TGTGCCAGCAGCGTAGCGGACAGGGGGTTTTACGAGCAGTACTTC. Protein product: CASSVADRGFYEQYF.

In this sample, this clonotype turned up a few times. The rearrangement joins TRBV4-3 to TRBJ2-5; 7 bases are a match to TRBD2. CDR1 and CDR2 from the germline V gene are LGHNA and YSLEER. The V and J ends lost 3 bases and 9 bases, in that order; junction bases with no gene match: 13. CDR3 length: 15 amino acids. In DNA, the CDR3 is TGCGCCAGCAGCCACGGAGGGTTGGGACGGGGGGCCCAGTACTTC. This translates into CASSHGGLGRGAQYF.

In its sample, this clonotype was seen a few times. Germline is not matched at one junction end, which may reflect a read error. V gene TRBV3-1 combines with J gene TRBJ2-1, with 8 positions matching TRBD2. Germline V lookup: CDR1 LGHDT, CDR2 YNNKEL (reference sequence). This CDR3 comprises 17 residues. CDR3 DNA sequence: TGTGCCAGCAGTCAAGTTCCTGGTTTAGCGGGACCGAATGAGCAGTTCTTC. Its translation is CASSQVPGLAGPNEQFF.

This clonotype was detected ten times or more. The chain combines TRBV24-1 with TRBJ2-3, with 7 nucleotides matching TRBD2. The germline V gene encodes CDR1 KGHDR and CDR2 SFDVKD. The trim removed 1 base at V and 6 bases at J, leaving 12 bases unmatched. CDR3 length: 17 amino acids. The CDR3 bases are TGTGCCACCAGTGATTTAGCGGCTAGCGGACGGATGGATACGCAGTATTTT. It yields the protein CATSDLAASGRMDTQYF.

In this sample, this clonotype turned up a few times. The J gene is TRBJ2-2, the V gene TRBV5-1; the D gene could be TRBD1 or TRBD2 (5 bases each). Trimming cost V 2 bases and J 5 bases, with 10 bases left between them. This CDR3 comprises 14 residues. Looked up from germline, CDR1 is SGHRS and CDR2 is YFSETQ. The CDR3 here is CASSLGTQTGELFF. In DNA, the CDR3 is TGCGCCAGCAGCTTAGGGACGCAGACCGGGGAGCTGTTTTTT.

This chain's CDR3 is CASSRFDDLSSYNEQFF. CDR3 DNA sequence: TGCGCCAGCAGCCGGTTTGACGACCTAAGCTCCTACAATGAGCAGTTCTTC. V is TRBV4-1 and J is TRBJ2-1, with D hard to call. The CDR3 runs to 17 residues. V was clipped by 4 bases and J by 0 bases, with 16 bases between them. The germline CDR1 and CDR2 sequences are MGHRA and YSYEKL.

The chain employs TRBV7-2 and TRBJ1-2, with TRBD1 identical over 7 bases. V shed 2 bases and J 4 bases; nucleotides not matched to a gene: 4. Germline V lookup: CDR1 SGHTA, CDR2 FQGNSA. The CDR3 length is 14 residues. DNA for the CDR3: TGTGCCAGCAGCTTAAATCGGGACAGCTATGGCTACACCTTC. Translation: CASSLNRDSYGYTF.

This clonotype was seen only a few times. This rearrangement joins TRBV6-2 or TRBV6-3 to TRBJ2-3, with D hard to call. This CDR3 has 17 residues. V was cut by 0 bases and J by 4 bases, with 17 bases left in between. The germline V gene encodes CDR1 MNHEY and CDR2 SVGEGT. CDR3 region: CASSYSMASLSADTQYF. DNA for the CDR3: TGTGCCAGCAGTTACTCGATGGCGAGCCTATCGGCAGATACGCAGTATTTT.

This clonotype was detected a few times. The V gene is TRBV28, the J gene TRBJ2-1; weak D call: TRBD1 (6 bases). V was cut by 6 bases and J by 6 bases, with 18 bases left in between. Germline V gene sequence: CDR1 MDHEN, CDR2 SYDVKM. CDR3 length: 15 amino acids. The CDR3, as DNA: TGTGCCAGCAGAGGGTGGGGGCAGGCGGGCAATGAGCAGTTCTTC. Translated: CASRGWGQAGNEQFF.

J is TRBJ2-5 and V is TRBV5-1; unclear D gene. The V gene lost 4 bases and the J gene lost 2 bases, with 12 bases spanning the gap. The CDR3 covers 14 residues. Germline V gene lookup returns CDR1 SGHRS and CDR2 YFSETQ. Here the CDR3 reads CASSPGRQQETQYF. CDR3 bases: TGCGCCAGCAGCCCCGGACGCCAGCAAGAGACCCAGTACTTC.

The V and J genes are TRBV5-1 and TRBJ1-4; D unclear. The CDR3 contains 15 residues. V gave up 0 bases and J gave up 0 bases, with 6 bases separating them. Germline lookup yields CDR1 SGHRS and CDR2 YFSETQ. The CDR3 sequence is CASSLGYATNEKLFF. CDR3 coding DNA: TGCGCCAGCAGCTTGGGGTACGCAACTAATGAAAAACTGTTTTTT.